The 10 T cell receptor beta chains in this list originate from one sample, sequenced in a study of spatial heterogeneity in lung cancer (dated by TCRdb to about 2019). This specimen's time point label, interpreted: sample taken at primary tumor resection. Without any cell sorting, TCR sequencing was performed on whole RNA extracted either from tumor and nontumor lung tissue or from cryopreserved PBMC samples. The protocol used for the library was 5' RACE. The sample was run on a NextSeq 500. TCRdb passed the public sequencing reads through fastp at Q25 and MiXCR, retaining productive beta sequences. Rows are combined by CDR3 protein, so each entry shows the most common genes and DNA. The sample has around 74,000 distinct CDR3 sequences on record, roughly 15% of them singletons. The ten largest clones take up 6.5% to 8.5% of the sample. This specimen was PBMCs, taken at surgery. Receptor source: a male donor with early-stage non-small cell lung cancer.

This clonotype was detected a few times. CDR3 region: CAWSVRRENTEAFF. The DNA of the CDR3 is TGTGCCTGGAGTGTTCGGAGGGAGAACACTGAAGCTTTCTTT. V gene TRBV30 combines with J gene TRBJ1-1; D remains unclear. Per the germline V gene, CDR1 is GTSNPN and CDR2 is SVGIG (reference sequence). V shed 0 bases and J shed 1 base, with 9 bases lying between them. This CDR3 contains 14 residues.

There are a few counts of this clonotype. This chain links TRBV6-6 with TRBJ1-2; a possible D gene is TRBD1 (5 bases). Looked up from germline, CDR1 is MNHNY and CDR2 is SVGAGI (reference sequence). Trimming pared 4 bases from V and 4 bases from J, leaving 10 bases between. The CDR3 loop spans 13 amino acids. DNA of the CDR3: TGTGCCAGCAGTTCCAGGGTGCGCTATGGCTACACCTTC. Residues: CASSSRVRYGYTF.

The chain couples TRBV24-1 to TRBJ2-7; 7 nucleotides line up with TRBD1. The CDR3 has 15 amino acids. V dropped 3 bases and J dropped 5; count of bases not matched to a gene: 9. Per the germline V gene, CDR1 is KGHDR and CDR2 is SFDVKD. Written as DNA, the CDR3 is TGTGCCACCAGTGATGCCCGACAGGGTACCCACGAGCAGTACTTC. Protein product: CATSDARQGTHEQYF.

This clonotype was seen repeatedly, ten times or more. The chain has TRBV9 and TRBJ2-1; D is unclear. The CDR3 has 14 amino acids. V gave up 0 bases and J gave up 6 bases, with 10 bases separating them. Germline V CDR1 and CDR2: SGDLS, YYNGEE. DNA of the CDR3: TGTGCCAGCAGCGTAGGAGTTAGCTTCAATGAGCAGTTCTTC. Protein product: CASSVGVSFNEQFF.

The V call is TRBV10-2, the J call TRBJ2-7; no firm D call. Trimming pared 0 bases from V and 2 bases from J, leaving 2 bases between. This CDR3 region has 12 residues. The germline V gene has CDR1 WSHSY and CDR2 SAAADI. The CDR3 protein is CASSESPYEQYF. In DNA, the CDR3 is TGCGCCAGCAGTGAGTCGCCCTACGAGCAGTACTTC.

The chain combines TRBV29-1 with TRBJ2-5; D tentatively fits TRBD1 or TRBD2 (5 bases each). Germline assignment: CDR1 SQVTM and CDR2 ANQGSEA. The length of the CDR3 is 13 residues. V gave up 4 bases and J gave up 2 bases, with 11 bases separating them. The DNA of the CDR3 is TGCAGCGTTGCAAGGGGACGGCAAGAGACCCAGTACTTC. It encodes CSVARGRQETQYF.

V and J are TRBV7-2 and TRBJ2-5, with 11 bases identical to TRBD2. V lost 3 bases, J lost 4 bases, and 10 bases stayed unmatched. Germline CDR1 is SGHTA and CDR2 is FQGNSA. This CDR3 is 17 amino acids long. CDR3 nucleotides: TGTGCCAGCAGCTTGGGGGTTAGCGGGAGGGCCCGAGAGACCCAGTACTTC. Translation gives CASSLGVSGRARETQYF. Full variable domain (remainder filled in from reference TRBV7-2 and TRBJ2-5): GAGVSQSPSNKVTEKGKDVELRCDPISGHTALYWYRQSLGQGLEFLIYFQGNSAPDKSGLPSDRFSAERTGGSVSTLTIQRTQQEDSAVYLCASSLGVSGRARETQYFGPGTRLLVL.

The chain combines TRBV6-5 with TRBJ2-1; the match to TRBD2 covers 9 bases. The length of the CDR3 is 19 residues. Germline V gene sequence: CDR1 MNHEY, CDR2 SVGAGI. V lost 5 bases, J lost 0 bases, and 14 bases stayed unmatched. CDR3 DNA sequence: TGTGCCAGCAGTAAAGGACTAGCGTCATCCCAAAGCTCCTACAATGAGCAGTTCTTC. Protein: CASSKGLASSQSSYNEQFF.

The chain carries TRBV6-2 or TRBV6-3 and TRBJ2-5; 9 nucleotides agree with TRBD1. The CDR3 has 13 residues. From germline, CDR1 is MNHEY and CDR2 SVGEGT. Unmatched junction bases numbered 4, after V lost 4 bases and J lost 7 bases. This CDR3 is CASSWGTGMTQYF. The CDR3 DNA follows: TGTGCCAGCAGTTGGGGGACAGGGATGACCCAGTACTTC.

There are many counts of this clonotype. V is TRBV12-3 or TRBV12-4 and J is TRBJ1-4; the D gene is possibly TRBD1 (5 bases). V gave up 3 bases and J gave up 6 bases, with 8 bases separating them. This CDR3 is built from 13 residues. In DNA form, the CDR3 reads TGTGCCAGCAGTTTTGGGGACGATGAAAAACTGTTTTTT. This sequence encodes CASSFGDDEKLFF.